The T cell receptor (beta chain) under discussion was sequenced for a study of cytomegalovirus exposure and HLA in healthy donors. Whole-study results and caveats: According to the study, roughly 160 TCR beta chains were cytomegalovirus-associated. In vitro, a few CMV-associated chains proved specific for CMV antigens. Among TCR sequences, most were rare, though some public TCRs appeared in many donors.

As concerns this clone: Its target is not known.

The donors were members of the validation cohort comprising some 120 subjects, separate from the roughly 670-subject first cohort. The repertoire was sequenced with immunoSEQ multiplex PCR; TCRdb's copy has only in-frame clones and lacks some. The sample lists around 130,000 clones, about 90% occurring once. The germline gives CDR1 SGHDT, CDR2 YYEEEE. The CDR3 runs to 15 residues. V was shortened by 0 bases and J by 3 bases, with 11 bases between the two germline ends. The sample was PBMCs. This sequence joins TRBV5-6 and TRBJ2-3; D might be TRBD1 (6 bases). The sequence derives from a man aged 30 to 39 in good health and CMV-seronegative. In nucleotides, the CDR3 is TGTGCCAGCAGCTTGGTGGGGGCGACGACAGATACGCAGTATTTT. This encodes CASSLVGATTDTQYF.